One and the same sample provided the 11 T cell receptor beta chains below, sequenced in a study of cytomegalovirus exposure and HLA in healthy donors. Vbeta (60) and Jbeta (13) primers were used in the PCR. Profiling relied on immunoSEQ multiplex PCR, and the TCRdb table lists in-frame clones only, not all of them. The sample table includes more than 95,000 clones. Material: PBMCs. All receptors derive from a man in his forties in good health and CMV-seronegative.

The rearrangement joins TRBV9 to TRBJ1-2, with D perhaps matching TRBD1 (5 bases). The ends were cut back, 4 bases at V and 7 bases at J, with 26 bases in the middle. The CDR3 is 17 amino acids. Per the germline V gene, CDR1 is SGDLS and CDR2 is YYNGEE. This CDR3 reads CASSLRAEGTQGAGYTF. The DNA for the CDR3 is TGTGCCAGCAGCTTAAGGGCGGAAGGAACTCAAGGGGCTGGCTACACCTTC.

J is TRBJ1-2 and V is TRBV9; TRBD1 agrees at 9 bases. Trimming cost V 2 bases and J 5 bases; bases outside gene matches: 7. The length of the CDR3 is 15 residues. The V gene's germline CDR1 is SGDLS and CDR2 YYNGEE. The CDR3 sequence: CASSVSLGTGYGYTF. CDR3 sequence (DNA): TGTGCCAGCAGCGTCTCTCTCGGGACAGGGTATGGCTACACCTTC. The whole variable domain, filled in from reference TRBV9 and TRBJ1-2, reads DSGVTQTPKHLITATGQRVTLRCSPRSGDLSVYWYQQSLDQGLQFLIQYYNGEERAKGNILERFSAQQFPDLHSELNLSSLELGDSALYFCASSVSLGTGYGYTFGSGTRLTVV.

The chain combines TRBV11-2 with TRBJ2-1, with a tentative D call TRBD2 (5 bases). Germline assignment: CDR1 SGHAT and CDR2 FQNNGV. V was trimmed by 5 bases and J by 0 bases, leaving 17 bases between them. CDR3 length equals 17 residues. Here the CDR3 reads CASSPGFNSPSYNEQFF. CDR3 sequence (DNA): TGTGCCAGCAGCCCGGGATTTAACTCCCCCTCCTACAATGAGCAGTTCTTC. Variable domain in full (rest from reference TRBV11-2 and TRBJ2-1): EAGVAQSPRYKIIEKRQSVAFWCNPISGHATLYWYQQILGQGPKLLIQFQNNGVVDDSQLPKDRFSAERLKGVDSTLKIQPAKLEDSAVYLCASSPGFNSPSYNEQFFGPGTRLTVL.

The CDR3 bases are TGTGCCAGCAGTGAAGAAAGGTCCCGGACAGGGAAAGAGACCCAGTACTTC. Its protein is CASSEERSRTGKETQYF. V usage is TRBV2 and J usage is TRBJ2-5; 8 nucleotides agree with TRBD1. Trimming removed 1 base from V and 3 bases from J; junction bases left unmatched: 10. The germline CDR1 and CDR2 sequences are SNHLY and FYNNEI. The CDR3 consists of 17 residues.

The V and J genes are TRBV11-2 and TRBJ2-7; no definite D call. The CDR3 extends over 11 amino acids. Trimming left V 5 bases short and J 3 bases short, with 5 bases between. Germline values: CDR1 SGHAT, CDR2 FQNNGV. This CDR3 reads CASSIIYEQYF. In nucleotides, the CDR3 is TGTGCCAGCAGCATAATCTACGAGCAGTACTTC.

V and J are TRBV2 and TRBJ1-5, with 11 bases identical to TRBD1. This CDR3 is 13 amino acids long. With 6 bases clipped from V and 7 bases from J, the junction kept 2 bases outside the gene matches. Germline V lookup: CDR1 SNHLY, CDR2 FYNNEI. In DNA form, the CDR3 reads TGTGCCAGCAGGGGGACAGGGGGGCAGCCCCAGCATTTT. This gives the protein CASRGTGGQPQHF.

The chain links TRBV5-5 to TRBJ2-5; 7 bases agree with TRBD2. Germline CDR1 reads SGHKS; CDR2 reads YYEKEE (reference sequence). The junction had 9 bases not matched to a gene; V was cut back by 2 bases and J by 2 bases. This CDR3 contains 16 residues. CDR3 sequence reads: CASSFKMAGDQETQYF. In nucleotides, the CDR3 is TGTGCCAGCAGCTTTAAAATGGCGGGGGATCAAGAGACCCAGTACTTC.

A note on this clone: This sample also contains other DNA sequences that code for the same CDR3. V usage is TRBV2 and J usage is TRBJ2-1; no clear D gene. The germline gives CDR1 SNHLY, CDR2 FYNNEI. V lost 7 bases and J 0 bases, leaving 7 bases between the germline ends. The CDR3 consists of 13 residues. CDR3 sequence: CASTRGSYNEQFF. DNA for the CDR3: TGTGCCAGCACACGCGGCTCCTACAATGAGCAGTTCTTC.

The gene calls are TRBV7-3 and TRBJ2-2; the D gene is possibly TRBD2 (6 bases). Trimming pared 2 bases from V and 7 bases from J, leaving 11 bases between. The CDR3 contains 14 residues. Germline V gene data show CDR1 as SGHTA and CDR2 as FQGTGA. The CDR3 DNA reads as TGTGCCAGCAGCTTACTAGCCGGGGGCGGGGAGCTGTTTTTT. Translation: CASSLLAGGGELFF.

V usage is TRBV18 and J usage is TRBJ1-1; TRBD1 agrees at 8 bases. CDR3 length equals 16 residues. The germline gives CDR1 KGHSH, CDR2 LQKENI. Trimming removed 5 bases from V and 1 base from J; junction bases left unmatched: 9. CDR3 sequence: CASSGDPGTGNTEAFF. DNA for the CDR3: TGTGCCAGCTCAGGCGATCCCGGGACAGGGAACACTGAAGCTTTCTTT. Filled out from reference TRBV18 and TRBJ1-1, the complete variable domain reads NAGVMQNPRHLVRRRGQEARLRCSPMKGHSHVYWYRQLPEEGLKFMVYLQKENIIDESGMPKERFSAEFPKEGPSILRIQQVVRGDSAAYFCASSGDPGTGNTEAFFGQGTRLTVV.

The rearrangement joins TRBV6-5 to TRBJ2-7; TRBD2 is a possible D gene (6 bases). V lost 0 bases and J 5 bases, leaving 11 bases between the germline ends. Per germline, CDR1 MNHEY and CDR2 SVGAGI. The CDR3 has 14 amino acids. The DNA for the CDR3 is TGTGCCAGCAGTTACTCGGGGGGTGACCACGAGCAGTACTTC. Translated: CASSYSGGDHEQYF.